This record looks at one T cell receptor beta chain sequence and its context. Its antigen is unidentified. The entry originates in a study of cytomegalovirus exposure and HLA in healthy donors. General study results and limits: Across donors, most TCRs were seen rarely, yet some public ones were widespread. The authors later linked a missense DCLRE1C variant to TCR beta V- and J-gene trimming.

The PCR contained 60 Vbeta and 13 Jbeta primers. The table came from immunoSEQ multiplex PCR; TCRdb's copy has only in-frame clones and leaves some out. The repertoire holds about 190,000 clones, with 70% to 90% as singletons. The sample consisted of PBMCs. This TCR was recovered from a woman under 30 in good health and CMV-seronegative.

The CDR3: CASTLAGARETQYF. The CDR3 DNA is TGTGCCAGTACCCTAGCGGGAGCAAGAGAGACCCAGTACTTC. The rearrangement uses TRBV6-1 and TRBJ2-5; TRBD2 agrees at 10 bases. The CDR3 has 14 amino acids. Germline CDR1 reads MNHNS; CDR2 reads SASEGT. V shed 9 bases and J 4 bases; nucleotides not matched to a gene: 8.